Shown below are 4 T cell receptor beta chains from a single sample sequenced in a study of cytomegalovirus exposure and HLA in healthy donors. The PCR ran on 60 Vbeta and 13 Jbeta primers. Some clones are missing from TCRdb's copy, which holds only in-frame ones; the method was immunoSEQ multiplex PCR. This sample has about 120,000 clones, with roughly four fifths found just once. Input material: PBMCs. All receptors come from a woman aged 35 to 49 in good health and CMV-seronegative.

This rearrangement joins TRBV11-3 to TRBJ1-5, with 7 bases that match TRBD1. V was pared by 1 base and J by 4 bases, with 13 bases of the junction left unmatched. Germline V gene data show CDR1 as SGHNT and CDR2 as YENEEA. The CDR3 has 18 amino acids. The CDR3 sequence: CASSLGRQGTQRNQPQHF. As DNA, the CDR3 is TGTGCCAGCAGCTTAGGCCGACAGGGAACCCAGCGAAATCAGCCCCAGCATTTT.

CDR3 loop: CASRWDYSYEQYF. As DNA, the CDR3 is TGTGCCAGCAGATGGGACTATTCCTACGAGCAGTACTTC. V gene TRBV2 combines with J gene TRBJ2-7, with 7 bases fitting TRBD2. The CDR3 contains 13 residues. Trimming removed 6 bases from V and 1 base from J; junction bases left unmatched: 3. Germline CDR1 reads SNHLY; CDR2 reads FYNNEI.

The chain recombines TRBV7-8 with TRBJ2-7, with TRBD1 matching 8 bases. The trim removed 2 bases at V and 2 bases at J, leaving 2 bases unmatched. CDR1 and CDR2 from the germline V gene are SGHVS and FQNEAQ. The CDR3 is 14 amino acids. CDR3 residues: CASSLLQGAYEQYF. CDR3 nucleotides: TGTGCCAGCAGCTTACTACAGGGGGCCTACGAGCAGTACTTC.

The V call is TRBV6-1, the J call TRBJ2-7, with 8 bases fitting TRBD1. Germline trimming cut 2 bases from V and 6 bases from J; bases unmatched to any gene: 6. The CDR3 consists of 14 residues. The V gene's germline CDR1 is MNHNS and CDR2 SASEGT. CDR3 region: CASSEQGALSEQYF. The CDR3 DNA sequence: TGTGCCAGCAGTGAACAGGGGGCGCTTAGCGAGCAGTACTTC.